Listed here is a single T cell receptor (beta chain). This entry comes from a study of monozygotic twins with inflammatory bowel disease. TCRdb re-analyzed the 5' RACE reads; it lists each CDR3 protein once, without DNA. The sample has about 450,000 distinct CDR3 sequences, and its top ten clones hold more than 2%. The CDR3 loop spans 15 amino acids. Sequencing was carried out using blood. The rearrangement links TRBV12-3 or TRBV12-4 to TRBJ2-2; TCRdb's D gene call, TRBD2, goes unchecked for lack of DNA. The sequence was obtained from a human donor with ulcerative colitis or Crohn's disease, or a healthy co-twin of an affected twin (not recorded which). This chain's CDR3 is CTSSGLGSNTGELFF.